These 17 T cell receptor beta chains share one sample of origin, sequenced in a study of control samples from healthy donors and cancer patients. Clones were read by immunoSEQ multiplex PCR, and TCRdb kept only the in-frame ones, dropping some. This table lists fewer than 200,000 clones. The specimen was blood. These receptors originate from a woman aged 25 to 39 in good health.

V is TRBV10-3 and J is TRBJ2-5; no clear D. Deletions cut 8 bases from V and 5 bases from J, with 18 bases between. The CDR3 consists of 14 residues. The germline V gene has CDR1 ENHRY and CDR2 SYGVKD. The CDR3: CAIGSELTRETQYF. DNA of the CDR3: TGTGCCATCGGCTCGGAGCTGACTCGGGAGACCCAGTACTTC.

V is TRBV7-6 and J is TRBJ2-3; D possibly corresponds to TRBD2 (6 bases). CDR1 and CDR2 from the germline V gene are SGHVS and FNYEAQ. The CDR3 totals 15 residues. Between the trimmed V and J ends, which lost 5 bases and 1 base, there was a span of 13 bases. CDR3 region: CASSPGLARTDTQYF. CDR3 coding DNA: TGTGCCAGCAGCCCCGGGCTAGCGCGCACAGATACGCAGTATTTT.

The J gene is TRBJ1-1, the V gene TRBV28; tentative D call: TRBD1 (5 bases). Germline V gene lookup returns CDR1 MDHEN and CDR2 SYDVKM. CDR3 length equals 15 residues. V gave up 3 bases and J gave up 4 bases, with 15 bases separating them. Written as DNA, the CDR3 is TGTGCCAGCAGTTTCCCCCTTGGGGGGGGCACTGAAGCTTTCTTT. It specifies CASSFPLGGGTEAFF. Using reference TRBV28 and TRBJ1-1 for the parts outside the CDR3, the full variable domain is DVKVTQSSRYLVKRTGEKVFLECVQDMDHENMFWYRQDPGLGLRLIYFSYDVKMKEKGDIPEGYSVSREKKERFSLILESASTNQTSMYLCASSFPLGGGTEAFFGQGTRLTVV.

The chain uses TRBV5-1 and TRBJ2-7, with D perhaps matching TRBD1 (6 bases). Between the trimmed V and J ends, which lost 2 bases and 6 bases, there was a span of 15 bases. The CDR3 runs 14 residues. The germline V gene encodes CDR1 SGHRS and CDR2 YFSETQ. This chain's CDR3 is CASSFLGGRSEQYF. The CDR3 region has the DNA TGCGCCAGCAGCTTCCTAGGGGGACGGAGCGAGCAGTACTTC.

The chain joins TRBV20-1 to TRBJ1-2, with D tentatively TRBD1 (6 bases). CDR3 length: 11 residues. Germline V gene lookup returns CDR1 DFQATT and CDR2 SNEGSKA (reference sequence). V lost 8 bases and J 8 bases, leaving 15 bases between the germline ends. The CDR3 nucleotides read TGCAGTCCTTCGACAGGTGGAGGCTACACCTTC. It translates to CSPSTGGGYTF.

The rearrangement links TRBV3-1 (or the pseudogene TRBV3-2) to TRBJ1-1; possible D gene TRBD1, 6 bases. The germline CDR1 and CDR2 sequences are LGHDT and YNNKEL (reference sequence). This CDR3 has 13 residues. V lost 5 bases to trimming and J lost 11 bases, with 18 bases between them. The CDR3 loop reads CASSKNRAEQAFF. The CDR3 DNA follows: TGTGCCAGCAGCAAGAACAGGGCCGAGCAGGCTTTCTTT.

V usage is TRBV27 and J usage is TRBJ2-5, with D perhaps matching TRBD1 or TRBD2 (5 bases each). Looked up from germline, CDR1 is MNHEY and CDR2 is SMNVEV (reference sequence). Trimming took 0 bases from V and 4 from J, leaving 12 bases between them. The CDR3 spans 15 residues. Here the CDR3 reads CASSLSGAGGETQYF. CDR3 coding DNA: TGTGCCAGCAGTTTATCAGGGGCTGGGGGAGAGACCCAGTACTTC.

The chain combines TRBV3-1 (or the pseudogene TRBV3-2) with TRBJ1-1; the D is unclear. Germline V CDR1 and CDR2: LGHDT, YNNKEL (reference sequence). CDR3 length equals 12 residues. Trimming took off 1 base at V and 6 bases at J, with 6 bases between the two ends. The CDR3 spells CASSQGGPEAFF. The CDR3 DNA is TGTGCCAGCAGCCAAGGAGGCCCTGAAGCTTTCTTT.

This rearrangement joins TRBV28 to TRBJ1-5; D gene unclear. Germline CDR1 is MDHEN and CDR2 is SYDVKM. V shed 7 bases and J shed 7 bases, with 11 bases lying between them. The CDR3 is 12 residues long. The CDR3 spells CASTVPKQPQHF. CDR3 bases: TGTGCCAGCACGGTACCGAAACAGCCCCAGCATTTT.

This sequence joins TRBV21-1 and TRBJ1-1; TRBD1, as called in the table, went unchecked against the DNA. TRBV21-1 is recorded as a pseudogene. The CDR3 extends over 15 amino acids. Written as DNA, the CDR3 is TGTGCCAGCAAGGTTTGGACAGGAATCAGTGCTGAAGCTTTCTTT. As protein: CASKVWTGISAEAFF.

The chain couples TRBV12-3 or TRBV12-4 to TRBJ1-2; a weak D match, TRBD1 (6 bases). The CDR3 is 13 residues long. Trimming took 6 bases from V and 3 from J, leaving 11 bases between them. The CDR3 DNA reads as TGTGCCAGCAGCCCCAGGGGCCACTATGGCTACACCTTC. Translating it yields CASSPRGHYGYTF.

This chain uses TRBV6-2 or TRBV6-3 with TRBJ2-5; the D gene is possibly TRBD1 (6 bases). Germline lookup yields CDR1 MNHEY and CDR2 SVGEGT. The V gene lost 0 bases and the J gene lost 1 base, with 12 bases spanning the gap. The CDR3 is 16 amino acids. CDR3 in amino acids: CASSYSKGQLQETQYF. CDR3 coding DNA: TGTGCCAGCAGTTACTCGAAAGGACAGCTCCAAGAGACCCAGTACTTC.

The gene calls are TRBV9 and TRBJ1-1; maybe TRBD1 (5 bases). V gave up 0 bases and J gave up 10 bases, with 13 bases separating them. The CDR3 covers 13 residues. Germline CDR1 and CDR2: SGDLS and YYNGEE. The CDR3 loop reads CASSVDLGGRAFF. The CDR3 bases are TGTGCCAGCAGCGTAGACCTCGGGGGTCGAGCTTTCTTT.

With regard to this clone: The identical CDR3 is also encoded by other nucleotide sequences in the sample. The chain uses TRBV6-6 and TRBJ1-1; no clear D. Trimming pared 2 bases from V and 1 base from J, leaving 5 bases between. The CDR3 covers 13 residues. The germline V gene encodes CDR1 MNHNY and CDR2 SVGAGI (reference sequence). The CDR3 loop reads CASSYGRNTEAFF. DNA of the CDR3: TGTGCCAGCAGTTACGGGAGGAACACTGAAGCTTTCTTT.

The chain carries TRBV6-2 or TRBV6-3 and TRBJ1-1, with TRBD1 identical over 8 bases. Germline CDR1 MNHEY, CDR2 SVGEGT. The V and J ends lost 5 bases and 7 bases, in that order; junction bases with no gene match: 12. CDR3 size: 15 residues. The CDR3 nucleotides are TGTGCCAGCAGTATCCTCGGACAGGGCGCCATTGAAGCTTTCTTT. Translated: CASSILGQGAIEAFF.

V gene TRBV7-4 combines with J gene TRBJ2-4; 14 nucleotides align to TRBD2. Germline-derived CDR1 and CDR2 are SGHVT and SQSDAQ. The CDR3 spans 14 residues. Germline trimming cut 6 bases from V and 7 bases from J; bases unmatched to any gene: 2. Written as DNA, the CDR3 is TGTGCCAGCAGAGGGACTAGCGGGGGCAACATTCAGTACTTC. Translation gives CASRGTSGGNIQYF.

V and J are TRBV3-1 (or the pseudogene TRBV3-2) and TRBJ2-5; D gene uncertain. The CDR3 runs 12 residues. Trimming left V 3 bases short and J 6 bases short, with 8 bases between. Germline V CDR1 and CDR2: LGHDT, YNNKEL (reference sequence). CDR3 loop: CASSQKGKTQYF. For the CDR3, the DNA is TGTGCCAGCAGCCAGAAAGGGAAGACCCAGTACTTC.